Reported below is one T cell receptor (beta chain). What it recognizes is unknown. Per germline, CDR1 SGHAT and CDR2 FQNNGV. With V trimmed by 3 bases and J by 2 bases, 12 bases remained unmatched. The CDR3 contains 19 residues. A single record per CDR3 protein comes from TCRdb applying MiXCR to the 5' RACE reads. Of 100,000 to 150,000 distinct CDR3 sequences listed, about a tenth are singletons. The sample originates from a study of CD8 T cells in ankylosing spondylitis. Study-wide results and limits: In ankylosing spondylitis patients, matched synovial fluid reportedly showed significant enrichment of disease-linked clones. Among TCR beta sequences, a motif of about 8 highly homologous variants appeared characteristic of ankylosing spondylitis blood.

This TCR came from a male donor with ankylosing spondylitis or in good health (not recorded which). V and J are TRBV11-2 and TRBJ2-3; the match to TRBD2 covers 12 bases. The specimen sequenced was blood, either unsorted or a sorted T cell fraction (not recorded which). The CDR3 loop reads CASSFSPSGRATTTDTQYF. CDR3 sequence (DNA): TGTGCCAGCAGCTTTTCTCCTAGCGGGAGGGCCACGACCACAGATACGCAGTATTTT.